This T cell receptor beta chain was identified during a study of PD-L1 blockade in urothelial cancer. Study-level background: Blood-derived samples held a median roughly 150,000 T cells. Findings of the study overall: Below-median pretreatment blood TCR clonality was a predictor of better survival.

Templates that were synthetic TCR analogs were spiked into each PCR. Data came from immunoSEQ multiplex PCR; TCRdb stores just in-frame clones and leaves some out. The sample lists about 84,000 clones; more than 75% were seen once. With regard to this clone: Its antigen is undetermined.

Germline CDR1 SGHNT, CDR2 YENEEA. The CDR3 loop spans 19 amino acids. Trimming stripped 2 bases from V and 0 bases from J, with 21 bases between. The sample here was PBMCs, taken around atezolizumab (anti-PD-L1) treatment. The chain joins TRBV11-3 to TRBJ2-3; possible D gene TRBD2, 6 bases. The receptor's source is a man aged 65-85 years with urothelial cancer. The CDR3 spells CASSLSGMGGGGSTDTQYF. DNA of the CDR3: TGTGCCAGCAGCTTATCGGGGATGGGTGGGGGAGGCAGCACAGATACGCAGTATTTT.